The 18 T cell receptor beta chains in this list originate from one sample, sequenced in a study of blood T cells in healthy people across ages. Alongside a J-beta primer mix, a sample-barcoded 5' primer served in a second PCR lasting roughly 6 to 11 cycles. TCRdb ran MiXCR on the 5' RACE reads and lists one entry per CDR3 protein. The table lists about 780,000 distinct CDR3 sequences, 55% to 65% of them singletons. The sequenced material came from blood. The source of these receptors is a man in his thirties or forties in good health.

A note on this clonotype: The germline gene is not matched at one end of the junction; a read error may be the cause. The V and J genes are TRBV27 and TRBJ1-6; D gene unclear. The CDR3 has 13 residues. Per the germline V gene, CDR1 is MNHEY and CDR2 is SMNVEV (reference sequence). The CDR3 nucleotides are TGTGCTAGCAAAACCGGGGAGAATTCACCCCTCCACTTT. It is translated as CASKTGENSPLHF.

The rearrangement links TRBV7-9 to TRBJ1-6; D is ambiguous. V was cut by 8 bases and J by 4 bases, with 12 bases left in between. This CDR3 comprises 14 residues. Per germline, CDR1 SEHNR and CDR2 FQNEAQ (reference sequence). CDR3 residues: CASAPAPYNSPLHF. Here the CDR3 DNA reads TGTGCCAGCGCCCCTGCTCCTTATAATTCACCCCTCCACTTT.

This sequence joins TRBV20-1 and TRBJ2-7, with D tentatively TRBD2 (6 bases). Trimming stripped 6 bases from V and 2 bases from J, with 14 bases between. The germline V gene has CDR1 DFQATT and CDR2 SNEGSKA (reference sequence). The CDR3 is 13 residues long. Here the CDR3 reads CSAQGGVTYEQYF. The CDR3 DNA reads TGCAGTGCCCAAGGAGGGGTAACCTACGAGCAGTACTTC.

This clonotype has only a few counts. The chain employs TRBV15 and TRBJ2-7, with D possibly being TRBD2 (6 bases). Trimming shortened V by 6 bases and J by 1 base, and 13 bases separated the two germline ends. CDR3 size: 14 residues. Germline CDR1 LNHNV, CDR2 YYDKDF (reference sequence). CDR3 region: CATSRDSGSYEQYF. In nucleotides, the CDR3 is TGTGCCACCAGTCGGGACTCCGGGTCCTACGAGCAGTACTTC.

The rearrangement joins TRBV5-1 to TRBJ2-5; 7 nucleotides agree with TRBD2. From germline, CDR1 is SGHRS and CDR2 YFSETQ. The CDR3 spans 18 residues. V lost 3 bases and J lost 0; bases outside the gene matches: 14. The CDR3 sequence: CASSSGGPLLSYQETQYF. The CDR3 bases are TGCGCCAGCAGCTCGGGGGGACCCCTCCTGTCGTACCAAGAGACCCAGTACTTC.

The gene calls are TRBV29-1 and TRBJ1-2, with 9 bases that match TRBD1. Losses at the gene ends were 3 bases for V and 2 bases for J; bases not matched to a gene: 4. In germline, CDR1 is SQVTM, CDR2 ANQGSEA. CDR3 length equals 14 residues. CDR3 nucleotide sequence: TGCAGCGTTGATACAGGGGGCGAGAACTATGGCTACACCTTC. It translates to CSVDTGGENYGYTF.

This chain joins TRBV11-2 and TRBJ2-5; 14 bases are a match to TRBD2. The J call may be faulty, since TRBJ2-7 better matches the DNA end. The CDR3 totals 22 residues. The germline V gene has CDR1 SGHAT and CDR2 FQNNGV. CDR3 region: CASSFSSMVGTSGGLKPGEQYF. The DNA for the CDR3 is TGTGCCAGCAGCTTTTCCAGTATGGTGGGGACTAGCGGGGGCTTGAAGCCTGGCGAGCAGTACTTC.

This clonotype was counted between two and nine times. The rearrangement uses TRBV12-3 or TRBV12-4 and TRBJ2-5; D could derive from TRBD1 or TRBD2 (5 bases each). V shed 4 bases and J shed 5 bases, with 14 bases lying between them. The CDR3 spans 14 residues. The CDR3 region is CASSSSGTGETQYF. The CDR3 DNA reads as TGTGCCAGCAGTTCCTCCGGGACGGGGGAGACCCAGTACTTC.

This chain joins TRBV9 and TRBJ2-1; 7 bases map to TRBD1. In germline, CDR1 is SGDLS, CDR2 YYNGEE. The CDR3 extends over 19 amino acids. With V trimmed by 4 bases and J by 2 bases, 18 bases remained unmatched. The CDR3 nucleotides read TGTGCCAGCAGCCAGAACCTTAAACCGACAGGGAATGCCTACAATGAGCAGTTCTTC. Amino acids: CASSQNLKPTGNAYNEQFF.

This clonotype was counted only a few times. The V call is TRBV29-1, the J call TRBJ2-1; TRBD2 aligns across 9 bases. The CDR3 has 13 amino acids. The V gene end was trimmed by 6 bases and the J gene end by 6 bases; junction bases not matched to a gene: 6. Germline V CDR1 and CDR2: SQVTM, ANQGSEA. This chain's CDR3 is CSVQRGAGNEQFF. The DNA for the CDR3 is TGCAGCGTCCAGCGGGGGGCGGGCAATGAGCAGTTCTTC.

V and J are TRBV4-3 and TRBJ1-2, with a tentative D call TRBD1 (5 bases). Trimming left V 4 bases short and J 1 base short, with 28 bases between. There are 20 residues in the CDR3. Germline V gives CDR1 LGHNA, CDR2 YSLEER. The CDR3 bases are TGCGCCAGCAGCCCAGCCCCCTTCCCAGGCCAGGGCCAGCTTAACTATGGCTACACCTTC. Translation gives CASSPAPFPGQGQLNYGYTF.

The rearrangement uses TRBV4-2 and TRBJ2-5; perhaps D is TRBD1 or TRBD2 (5 bases each). Germline-derived CDR1 and CDR2 are LGHNA and YNFKEQ. The V end lost 2 bases, the J end lost 4 bases, and 14 bases lay between the germline ends. This CDR3 is 15 amino acids long. CDR3 amino acids: CASSQTSGARETQYF. Here the CDR3 DNA reads TGTGCCAGCAGCCAAACATCCGGGGCTCGAGAGACCCAGTACTTC.

This clonotype was seen at least ten times. The chain couples TRBV4-3 to TRBJ2-1, with TRBD1 matching 9 bases. The CDR3 has 14 amino acids. Germline V gene lookup returns CDR1 LGHNA and CDR2 YSLEER. With V trimmed by 4 bases and J by 4 bases, 2 bases remained unmatched. The CDR3 loop reads CASSLGTGYNEQFF. The CDR3 coding sequence is TGCGCCAGCAGCCTCGGGACAGGGTACAATGAGCAGTTCTTC.

The chain is built from TRBV7-9 and TRBJ2-3; TRBD2 is a possible D gene (5 bases). The CDR3 totals 12 residues. Germline CDR1 SEHNR, CDR2 FQNEAQ (reference sequence). Trimming removed 6 bases at V and 6 bases at J, with 10 bases between. The CDR3 DNA reads as TGTGCCAGCAGTGCCCGCGGGGATACGCAGTATTTT. Its protein product is CASSARGDTQYF.

The CDR3 nucleotides read TGTGCCAGCAGCTCCCTTGGATCGGCCAAAAACATTCAGTACTTC. Protein sequence: CASSSLGSAKNIQYF. This rearrangement joins TRBV7-2 to TRBJ2-4; no firm D call. This CDR3 is 15 amino acids long. V lost 4 bases to trimming and J lost 1 base, with 11 bases between them. Per the germline V gene, CDR1 is SGHTA and CDR2 is FQGNSA.

This chain uses TRBV7-9 with TRBJ2-7; no reliable D call. CDR3 length: 18 amino acids. V lost 5 bases and J lost 1, with 24 bases in between. Per the germline V gene, CDR1 is SEHNR and CDR2 is FQNEAQ (reference sequence). CDR3 region: CASSPRVSESVGSYEQYF. The CDR3, as DNA: TGTGCCAGCAGCCCCCGGGTTTCGGAAAGTGTGGGGTCCTACGAGCAGTACTTC.

The CDR3, as DNA: TGTGCCAGCAGTTTCAGGGGCATCTATGGCTACACCTTC. Translation: CASSFRGIYGYTF. This chain connects TRBV27 to TRBJ1-2; possible D gene TRBD1, 6 bases. This CDR3 is 13 amino acids long. Germline loops: CDR1 MNHEY, CDR2 SMNVEV (reference sequence). The V end was cut by 3 bases, the J end by 4 bases, with 9 bases between.

A few counts support this clonotype. This sequence joins TRBV3-1 and TRBJ2-1; 10 nucleotides align to TRBD1. Germline values: CDR1 LGHDT, CDR2 YNNKEL (reference sequence). CDR3 size: 15 residues. With 5 bases clipped from V and 7 bases from J, the junction kept 8 bases outside the gene matches. In DNA, the CDR3 is TGTGCCAGCAGCTTCGGGACAGGGGTTCTGAATGAGCAGTTCTTC. The encoded protein is CASSFGTGVLNEQFF.